Listed here are 7 T cell receptor beta chains from one sample, sequenced in a study of cytomegalovirus exposure and HLA in healthy donors. PCR amplification relied on 60 Vbeta primers (plus 13 Jbeta primers). Method: immunoSEQ multiplex PCR; TCRdb's copy keeps in-frame clones and lacks some. Of 180,000 or so clones in the sample, 81% were seen once. Sequencing was performed on PBMCs. The receptors were sampled from a young woman in good health and CMV-seropositive.

Details on this clone: This sample includes further DNA sequences coding for the same CDR3. The gene calls are TRBV6-6 and TRBJ1-4, with a weak D call TRBD1 (6 bases). V dropped 2 bases and J dropped 5 bases, with 9 bases sitting between them. CDR3 length equals 14 residues. Germline V gene lookup returns CDR1 MNHNY and CDR2 SVGAGI (reference sequence). CDR3 nucleotide sequence: TGTGCCAGCAGTTACGGGGGCTCAAATGAAAAACTGTTTTTT. Translating it yields CASSYGGSNEKLFF.

The gene calls are TRBV10-3 and TRBJ1-1, with 8 bases lining up with TRBD1. The V and J ends lost 7 bases and 3 bases, in that order; junction bases with no gene match: 4. CDR3 length: 13 amino acids. Germline CDR1 reads ENHRY; CDR2 reads SYGVKD. The DNA of the CDR3 is TGTGCCATCACCGGACAGGGCGACACTGAAGCTTTCTTT. Translation: CAITGQGDTEAFF.

The chain carries TRBV5-6 and TRBJ1-1; 8 bases agree with TRBD1. Germline CDR1 is SGHDT and CDR2 is YYEEEE. The CDR3 is 15 amino acids. V shed 2 bases, J shed 1 base, and the junction held 4 bases outside the gene matches. The CDR3 DNA follows: TGTGCCAGCAGCTTAGCGGACAGGGCGAACACTGAAGCTTTCTTT. Translated, it gives CASSLADRANTEAFF.

The V and J genes are TRBV7-8 and TRBJ2-3, with D possibly being TRBD2 (5 bases). The CDR3 has 13 residues. CDR1 and CDR2 (germline): SGHVS, FQNEAQ. V dropped 6 bases and J dropped 3 bases, with 10 bases sitting between them. The CDR3 is CASRPTGTDTQYF. Written as DNA, the CDR3 is TGTGCCAGCAGACCTACGGGAACAGATACGCAGTATTTT.

This chain joins TRBV5-1 and TRBJ2-2, with D tentatively TRBD2 (5 bases). Trimming took off 7 bases at V and 5 bases at J, with 21 bases between the two ends. The length of the CDR3 is 16 residues. Per germline, CDR1 SGHRS and CDR2 YFSETQ. The DNA of the CDR3 is TGCGCCAGCTCCCGGGATAGTAGCCGGGTTACCGGGGAGCTGTTTTTT. Amino acids: CASSRDSSRVTGELFF.

This chain links TRBV6-1 with TRBJ1-1; unclear D gene. Trimming removed 6 bases at V and 3 bases at J, with 14 bases between. This CDR3 spans 14 amino acids. The V gene's germline CDR1 is MNHNS and CDR2 SASEGT. CDR3 in amino acids: CASSLTGGYTEAFF. CDR3 nucleotide sequence: TGTGCCAGCAGCCTGACTGGTGGGTACACTGAAGCTTTCTTT.

This sequence joins TRBV25-1 and TRBJ2-1; D not resolved. With 4 bases removed from V and 8 bases from J, the gap between germline ends came to 15 bases. Per germline, CDR1 MGHDK and CDR2 SYGVNS. The CDR3 runs to 14 residues. CDR3 in DNA: TGTGCCAGCAGTGGGCAGGTACGGTACGATGAGCAGTTCTTC. Translated: CASSGQVRYDEQFF.